This T cell receptor (beta chain) was identified in a study of technical replicates of blood from a handful of donors (TCRdb year 2017). CDR1 is given as MGHDK and CDR2 as SYGVNS, both from the germline V gene. Counted from cysteine to phenylalanine, this CDR3 has 16 amino acids. Only the CDR3 region is kept as DNA, spanning 48 bases read in frame from base 1. V trim: 3 bases; J trim: 3 bases; unmatched bases: 5. Libraries were made using the immunoSEQ multiplex PCR assay. Drawn from immuneACCESS, this table holds only the in-frame rearrangements with V and J called that TCRdb kept. Clones are partly lost; checked studies trace under half to an unresolved V gene and leave the rest unexplained. This sample is represented by around 80,000 clones; about 98% of them were singletons. The ten largest clones add up to around 0.15% of the sample. As regards this clone: Its antigen is unknown. Base qualities were left out, and no much larger clone turns up one base away.

This receptor chain uses TRBV25-1 and TRBJ2-5; 12 junctional bases match TRBD2. Sequencing was carried out using T cells isolated from PBMCs. This clonotype originated in a human donor in good health. The nucleotides are TGTGCCAGCAGTGATTCCTCTAGCGGGAGGGAAGAGACCCAGTACTTC. This encodes CASSDSSSGREETQYF.